This TCR beta chain was documented in a study of T-cell memory formation after mild COVID-19. At the level of the study: TCR clusters largely stayed donor specific. Points from the study as a whole: A second wave expanding day 15 to 37 was CD4+-biased; contracting clones were balanced. Whether day 37 second-wave clones are SARS-CoV-2-specific was not confirmed. Cross-reactive memory apparently joined, as some responding clones appeared in pre-infection memory.

One entry per CDR3 protein, called by TCRdb with MiXCR from the 5' RACE reads. The sample includes around 410,000 distinct CDR3 sequences, 20% to 30% of them seen just once. The CDR3 runs 14 residues. V shed 6 bases, J shed 5 bases, and the junction held 3 bases outside the gene matches. Comment on this clonotype: Its antigen is not identified.

This clonotype was obtained from an adult woman who had mild COVID-19 (a few samples of this study predate the infection). Cell type and time point are not known. V usage is TRBV12-3 or TRBV12-4 and J usage is TRBJ2-1, with 11 bases aligning to TRBD1. Material: PBMCs or a T cell subset sorted from them (not recorded which). CDR3 coding DNA: TGTGCCAGCAGAGGGACAGGGGGTGACAATGAGCAGTTCTTC. It encodes CASRGTGGDNEQFF.